Below are 18 T cell receptor beta chains sequenced from a single sample in a study of T cell responses to AZD1222 COVID-19 vaccine listed by TCRdb under 2021. Libraries came from the immunoSEQ multiplex PCR assay. TCRdb mirrors the immuneACCESS table, restricted to in-frame sequences. Some clones are absent from its copies; in checked studies, under half trace to an unresolved V gene, and the reason for the others is unknown. For this sample there are about 270,000 clones; around 93% appear just once. Of the sample, less than 0.6% is held by the ten largest clones. The time point label here, explained by the study, means: about 28 days (+/-7) after the second vaccine dose. The sequencing here drew on peripheral blood, taken 28 days after the second AZD1222 dose. These receptors originate from an adult who received the AZD1222 COVID-19 vaccine.

The chain carries TRBV13 and TRBJ2-3; 7 bases match TRBD1. CDR1 and CDR2 from the germline V gene are PRHDT and FYEKMQ (reference sequence). The trim removed 5 bases at V and 5 bases at J, leaving 13 bases unmatched. There are 16 residues in the CDR3. In nucleotides, the CDR3 is TGTGCCAGCAGCCCCCAGGGACAGCCCGGGCAAGATACGCAGTATTTT. Protein sequence: CASSPQGQPGQDTQYF.

The table lists this clone with a count of one. V gene TRBV27 combines with J gene TRBJ2-5, with 9 bases lining up with TRBD2. Trimming took 3 bases from V and 4 from J; bases not matched to a gene: 3. This CDR3 has 14 residues. Germline CDR1 reads MNHEY; CDR2 reads SMNVEV (reference sequence). CDR3 in amino acids: CASSFGAGGETQYF. CDR3 DNA: TGTGCCAGCAGTTTTGGAGCGGGGGGAGAGACCCAGTACTTC.

This chain joins TRBV5-1 and TRBJ1-5, with D uncertain. The germline V and J ends were trimmed by 2 bases and 6 bases, with 12 bases remaining between them. The CDR3 length is 14 residues. CDR1 is SGHRS, CDR2 YFSETQ, per germline. Here the CDR3 DNA reads TGCGCCAGCAGCTTACACCCCTTAGGTCAGCCCCAGCATTTT. Its translation: CASSLHPLGQPQHF.

The chain combines TRBV2 with TRBJ1-2; D is unresolved. The germline V and J ends were trimmed by 7 bases and 7 bases, with 13 bases remaining between them. CDR1 and CDR2 from the germline V gene are SNHLY and FYNNEI. The CDR3 has 12 residues. Here the CDR3 DNA reads TGTGCCAGCACCCCGGACCTCGGTGGCTACACCTTC. It translates to CASTPDLGGYTF.

V is TRBV6-2 or TRBV6-3 and J is TRBJ2-1; D not resolved. The CDR3 is 14 residues long. The germline CDR1 and CDR2 sequences are MNHEY and SVGEGT. With 0 bases removed from V and 5 bases from J, the gap between germline ends came to 8 bases. In DNA form, the CDR3 reads TGTGCCAGCAGTTACTCGGGGTTCAACAATGAGCAGTTCTTC. Amino acids: CASSYSGFNNEQFF.

The rearrangement joins TRBV28 to TRBJ1-3; no firm D call. The CDR3 sequence is 12 residues long. From germline, CDR1 is MDHEN and CDR2 SYDVKM. The V and J ends lost 6 bases and 3 bases respectively, with 6 bases between them. The CDR3 nucleotides read TGTGCCAGCAGCAGCCGTGGAAACACCATATATTTT. This translates into CASSSRGNTIYF.

The chain couples TRBV9 to TRBJ1-3, with D unclear. Trimming shortened V by 5 bases and J by 0 bases, and 15 bases separated the two germline ends. CDR3 length: 16 amino acids. Germline V lookup: CDR1 SGDLS, CDR2 YYNGEE. CDR3 sequence: CASSLRGGNSGNTIYF. CDR3 in DNA: TGTGCCAGCAGTTTAAGAGGCGGCAACTCTGGAAACACCATATATTTT.

J is TRBJ2-7 and V is TRBV27; D is unclear. Germline-derived CDR1 and CDR2 are MNHEY and SMNVEV (reference sequence). Trimming left V 6 bases short and J 2 bases short, with 11 bases between. This CDR3 is built from 13 residues. The chain's CDR3 is CASSAGAPYEQYF. The CDR3 nucleotides read TGTGCCAGCAGCGCCGGAGCCCCCTACGAGCAGTACTTC.

The CDR3: CASSASFGSFIGELFF. The CDR3 DNA follows: TGTGCCAGCAGCGCCTCCTTTGGGTCTTTCATCGGGGAGCTGTTTTTT. This chain connects TRBV9 to TRBJ2-2; D ambiguous. This CDR3 comprises 16 residues. V gave up 3 bases and J gave up 7 bases, with 19 bases separating them. Germline loops: CDR1 SGDLS, CDR2 YYNGEE.

V gene TRBV28 combines with J gene TRBJ1-6, with D possibly matching TRBD1 (5 bases). The CDR3 is made up of 15 amino acids. The V gene's germline CDR1 is MDHEN and CDR2 SYDVKM. V dropped 5 bases and J dropped 5 bases, with 13 bases sitting between them. The CDR3 protein is CASSPRGLDNSPLHF. The CDR3 DNA sequence: TGTGCCAGCAGTCCAAGGGGTCTCGATAATTCACCCCTCCACTTT.

As for this clone: Other DNA sequences of this sample code for an identical CDR3. This chain uses TRBV6-5 with TRBJ2-5; no clear D. V shed 0 bases and J shed 2 bases, with 7 bases lying between them. The CDR3 is 14 amino acids. The germline V gene encodes CDR1 MNHEY and CDR2 SVGAGI. As DNA, the CDR3 is TGTGCCAGCAGTTACTCGGGCAGGCAAGAGACCCAGTACTTC. It encodes CASSYSGRQETQYF.

The chain combines TRBV27 with TRBJ2-7, with TRBD1 as a possible D gene (5 bases). This CDR3 spans 15 amino acids. Germline assignment: CDR1 MNHEY and CDR2 SMNVEV (reference sequence). Trimming cost V 6 bases and J 1 base, with 16 bases left between them. For the CDR3, the DNA is TGTGCCAGCAGGTATAGGGGCCTGGGGTCCTACGAGCAGTACTTC. This codes for CASRYRGLGSYEQYF.

The chain couples TRBV7-2 to TRBJ2-1, with 9 bases that match TRBD2. The V segment lost 5 bases and the J segment 3 bases; nucleotides outside the gene matches: 5. The V gene's germline CDR1 is SGHTA and CDR2 FQGNSA. The CDR3 covers 15 residues. The CDR3 sequence: CASSEGREGYNEQFF. The CDR3 DNA reads as TGTGCCAGCAGCGAGGGGCGGGAGGGCTACAATGAGCAGTTCTTC.

J is TRBJ2-1 and V is TRBV2, with a weak D call TRBD2 (5 bases). The ends were cut back, 6 bases at V and 7 bases at J, with 13 bases in the middle. The germline CDR1 and CDR2 sequences are SNHLY and FYNNEI. The CDR3 is 13 amino acids. CDR3 sequence (DNA): TGTGCCAGCAGATGGGAGTATCTAAATGAGCAGTTCTTC. This codes for CASRWEYLNEQFF.

The chain has TRBV27 and TRBJ2-7; 11 nucleotides line up with TRBD2. The CDR3 covers 14 residues. The ends lost 5 bases at V and 4 bases at J; junction bases unmatched: 4. Germline CDR1 and CDR2: MNHEY and SMNVEV (reference sequence). This CDR3 is CASSRSGRVYEQYF. CDR3 nucleotides: TGTGCCAGCAGTCGTAGCGGGAGGGTGTACGAGCAGTACTTC.

The V and J genes are TRBV5-1 and TRBJ2-5; 7 bases align to TRBD2. With V trimmed by 4 bases and J by 2 bases, 5 bases remained unmatched. This CDR3 region has 14 residues. Looked up from germline, CDR1 is SGHRS and CDR2 is YFSETQ. CDR3: CASSAGAGQETQYF. CDR3 sequence (DNA): TGCGCCAGCAGCGCGGGAGCGGGTCAAGAGACCCAGTACTTC.

The chain uses TRBV3-1 (or the pseudogene TRBV3-2) and TRBJ2-1, with 11 bases fitting TRBD2. The trim removed 1 base at V and 10 bases at J, leaving 9 bases unmatched. The CDR3 totals 16 residues. The germline V gene encodes CDR1 LGHDT and CDR2 YNNKEL (reference sequence). The CDR3 DNA sequence: TGTGCCAGCAGCCAAGGCAAACTAGCGGGGGTGGACGAGCAGTTCTTC. Its translation is CASSQGKLAGVDEQFF.

The gene calls are TRBV9 and TRBJ2-1; no clear D. The CDR3 is 13 residues long. Germline-derived CDR1 and CDR2 are SGDLS and YYNGEE. Trimming stripped 1 base from V and 9 bases from J, with 11 bases between. DNA for the CDR3: TGTGCCAGCAGCGTAACAGATATGGGTGAGCAGTTCTTC. Residues: CASSVTDMGEQFF.